These T cell receptor beta chains were read from a single sample in a study of PD-1 blockade in classical Hodgkin lymphoma. Generated by immunoSEQ multiplex PCR, the TCRdb table keeps only in-frame clones and is missing some. The profile shows about 30,000 clones, approximately 80% of them singletons. Sequencing was performed on peripheral blood mononuclear cells (PBMCs), taken before the fourth cycle of nivolumab. These receptors originate from a human donor with classical Hodgkin lymphoma. Both conserved end residues are part of each CDR3. A D gene is named only where the DNA matches it firmly.

j_gene,d_gene,v_gene,CDR3nt,CDR3aa
TRBJ2-1,TRBD1,TRBV6-4,TGTGCCAGCAGCCCCGGGACAGGGGAATACAATGAGCAGTTCTTC,CASSPGTGEYNEQFF
TRBJ2-3,TRBD1,TRBV7-3,TGTGCCAGCAGCCCTCCACCGACAGGGGTTAGCACAGATACGCAGTATTTT,CASSPPPTGVSTDTQYF
TRBJ2-1,TRBD1,TRBV28,TGTGCCAGCGTTCGGGGACAGAGCTCCTACAATGAGCAGTTCTTC,CASVRGQSSYNEQFF
TRBJ2-7,TRBD1,TRBV29-1,TGCAGCGTTTTTGACAGGGGACACTACGAGCAGTACTTC,CSVFDRGHYEQYF
TRBJ2-3,.,TRBV5-4,TGTGCCAGCAGCTCGCGGCAAACAGGGACAGATACGCAGTATTTT,CASSSRQTGTDTQYF
TRBJ2-7,TRBD2,TRBV7-6,TGTGCCAGCAGCAGACTAGCGGGGGGGCCGGAAGAGCAGTACTTC,CASSRLAGGPEEQYF
TRBJ2-7,TRBD1,TRBV6-1,TGTGCCAGCAGTGAAGGGACAGGGTCTTACTACGAGCAGTACTTC,CASSEGTGSYYEQYF
TRBJ2-5,.,TRBV5-1,TGCGCCAGCAGCTTGGACGGGGGTGGGTTCCAAGAGACCCAGTACTTC,CASSLDGGGFQETQYF
TRBJ1-2,.,TRBV28,TGTGCCAGCAGTCAAACACCTCGGCCCAGGGCTCCCTATGGCTACACCTTC,CASSQTPRPRAPYGYTF
TRBJ2-2,.,TRBV21-1,TGTGCCAGCAGGTGCGGACGCATCACCGGGGAGCTGTTTTTT,CASRCGRITGELFF
TRBJ2-3,.,TRBV27,TGTGCCAGCAGTCCCTTGGACAGAGATACGCAGTATTTT,CASSPLDRDTQYF